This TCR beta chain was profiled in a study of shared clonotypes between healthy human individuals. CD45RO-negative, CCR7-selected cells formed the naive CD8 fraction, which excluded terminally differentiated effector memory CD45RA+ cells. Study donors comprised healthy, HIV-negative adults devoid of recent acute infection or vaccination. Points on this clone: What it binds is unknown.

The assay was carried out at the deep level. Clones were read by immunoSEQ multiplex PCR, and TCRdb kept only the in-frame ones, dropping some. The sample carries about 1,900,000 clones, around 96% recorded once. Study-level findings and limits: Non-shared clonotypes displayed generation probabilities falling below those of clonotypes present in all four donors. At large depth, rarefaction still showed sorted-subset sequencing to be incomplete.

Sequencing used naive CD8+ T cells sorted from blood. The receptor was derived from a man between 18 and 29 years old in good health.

In DNA form, the CDR3 reads TGTGCCAGCGCGTTTGGTGCACAGGGGGCCCACGAGCAGTACTTC. Amino acid sequence: CASAFGAQGAHEQYF. V is TRBV19 and J is TRBJ2-7; 9 bases fit TRBD1. V lost 9 bases, J lost 5 bases, and 14 bases stayed unmatched. Germline loops: CDR1 LNHDA, CDR2 SQIVND (reference sequence). The CDR3 contains 15 residues.